This T cell receptor beta chain was identified in a study of blood T cell repertoires in COVID-19. In the original workflow: Estimation of nucleated cell counts was performed using reference gene primer amplification. Sequencing was performed with immunoSEQ multiplex PCR; in TCRdb, only in-frame clones are kept and a portion is missing. V and J calls and clone size are those listed in that table; D and trimming were worked out from the DNA. Of around 230,000 clones in the sample, roughly 80% are singletons; the top ten hold approximately 8%. Sequences were obtained from peripheral blood. The clonotype originates from a woman older than 75 with acute or convalescent COVID-19.

The DNA for the CDR3 is TGTGCCATCAGTGGACTAGCGGGAGGGCCTGAAGAGACCCAGTACTTC. As protein: CAISGLAGGPEETQYF. The V call is TRBV10-3, the J call TRBJ2-5, with TRBD2 identical over 14 bases. Unmatched junction bases numbered 4, after V lost 4 bases and J lost 3 bases. The germline V gene has CDR1 ENHRY and CDR2 SYGVKD. This CDR3 contains 16 residues.